This T cell receptor (beta chain) comes out of a study of blood T cells in healthy people across ages. For the study at large: Template switching captured about one barcoded beta molecule per two T cells. Study observations and caveats: The percentage of naive T cells correlated strongly with TCR beta diversity.

A remark on this clonotype: Its antigen is as yet unknown. One junction end does not reproduce the germline sequence, and a read error may be involved.

Combining a sample-barcoded 5' primer with a J-beta primer mix, a second PCR ran for roughly 7 to 12 cycles. Every molecule of cDNA carried a tag from a template-switch adaptor with 12 random nucleotides. TCRdb independently ran MiXCR on the 5' RACE reads; one entry per CDR3 protein. The sample yields under 2,000,000 distinct CDR3 sequences, 49% seen once. This CDR3 contains 15 residues. The germline V gene encodes CDR1 SGHAT and CDR2 FQNNGV. The TCR was taken from a woman aged 40 to 50 in good health. The chain employs TRBV11-2 and TRBJ2-6, with TRBD1 matching over 7 bases. The specimen was blood. This CDR3 reads CASGLGGTGANVLTF. CDR3 DNA: TGTGCCAGCGGCTTAGGGGGCACTGGGGCCAACGTCCTGACTTTC.